This TCR beta chain was recovered during a study of vaccination effects on CD4 cells after COVID-19. Looking at the study overall: Either the BNT162b2 or mRNA-1273 vaccine was given to participants in two doses. Overall study findings and caveats: Late post-vaccination, clones induced by infection and those induced by vaccine underwent marked clonal contraction. Recruitment yielded few convalescent patients, and the study had no early post-infection timepoints. Post-vaccine spike-reactive clones in convalescents were mainly new vaccine-induced clones.

Before sequencing took place, the ViraFEST assay used viral peptide pools to expand antigen-specific CD4+ T cells. After less than twelve days in culture, the CD4+ T cells were isolated. Documented for the person is a PCR-confirmed SARS-CoV-2 infection occurring between March and December 2020. A word on this clone: Its antigen is not known.

Libraries were prepared by immunoSEQ multiplex PCR; TCRdb keeps only in-frame clonotypes and omits some of them. The table shows approximately 29,000 clones, with 65% to 75% occurring only once. V was trimmed by 0 bases and J by 9 bases, leaving 14 bases between them. The CDR3 is 14 residues long. Germline V gene sequence: CDR1 WSHSY, CDR2 SAAADI. Specimen: CD4+ T cells from PBMCs cultured with a peptide pool, collected before COVID-19 vaccination. The clonotype comes from a human donor who had a prior SARS-CoV-2 infection. This chain connects TRBV10-2 to TRBJ1-2; D uncertain. This CDR3 is CASSESLRTTSYTF. CDR3 in DNA: TGCGCCAGCAGTGAGTCTCTCCGGACCACGAGCTACACCTTC.